The source of this TCR beta chain is a study of shared T cell receptors in the human thymus. Only in-frame clones appear in the TCRdb table, and some are missing; sequencing was by immunoSEQ multiplex PCR. The top ten hold 0.02% of the sample, which has hundreds of thousands of clones, 85% to 95% seen once. CDR3 length equals 15 residues. V shed 6 bases, J shed 0 bases, and the junction held 5 bases outside the gene matches. In germline, CDR1 is MNHNS, CDR2 SASEGT. The rearrangement links TRBV6-1 to TRBJ1-5; TRBD1 matches at 7 bases. The sequence was collected from a human donor. Sequenced: thymocytes. The CDR3 is CASSRDSYSNQPQHF. The CDR3 DNA sequence: TGTGCCAGCAGCCGGGACAGTTATAGCAATCAGCCCCAGCATTTT.